This T cell receptor beta chain was documented in a study of T-cell reconstitution after alpha-beta-depleted transplantation in children. Study-wide points: One year after transplant, T-cell counts and diversity came mostly from newly produced T cells.

Unique molecular identifiers featured in how the TCRbeta library was prepared. From the PCR reads, TCRdb called clonotypes with MiXCR, one entry per CDR3 protein. The data contain about 48,000 distinct CDR3 sequences, under 6.5% of them seen just once; the ten biggest clones take up 30% to 35%. Many counts were recorded for this clonotype. What it binds is unknown. Sequenced here: PBMCs, mostly from graft donor cells, sampled 60 days after TCRalphabeta/CD19-depleted stem cell transplant. This clonotype was sampled from a female patient under 10 years old who had a stem cell transplant for aplastic anemia, so the T cells may come from the graft donor.

The CDR3 bases are TGTGCCAGCAGTCAGGGGTGGGGGAACATTCAGTACTTC. This translates into CASSQGWGNIQYF. This rearrangement joins TRBV12-3 or TRBV12-4 to TRBJ2-4; D might be TRBD1 (6 bases). The CDR3 consists of 13 residues. Trimming left V 5 bases short and J 7 bases short, with 12 bases between.